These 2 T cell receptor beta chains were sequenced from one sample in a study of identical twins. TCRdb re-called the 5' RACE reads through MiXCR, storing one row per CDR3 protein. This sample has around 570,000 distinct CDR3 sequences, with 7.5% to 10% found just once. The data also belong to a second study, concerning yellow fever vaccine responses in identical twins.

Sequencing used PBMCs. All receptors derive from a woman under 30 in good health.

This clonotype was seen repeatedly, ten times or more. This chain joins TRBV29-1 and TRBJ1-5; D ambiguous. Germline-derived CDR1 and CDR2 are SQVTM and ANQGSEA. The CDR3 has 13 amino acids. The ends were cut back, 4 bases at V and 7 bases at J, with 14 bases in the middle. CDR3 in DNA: TGCAGCGTTGTTTCACAGCCTGGCCAGCCCCAGCATTTT. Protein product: CSVVSQPGQPQHF.

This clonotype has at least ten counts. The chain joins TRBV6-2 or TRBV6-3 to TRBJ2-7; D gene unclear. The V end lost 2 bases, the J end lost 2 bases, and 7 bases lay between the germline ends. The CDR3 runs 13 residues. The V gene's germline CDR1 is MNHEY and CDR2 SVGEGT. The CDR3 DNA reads TGTGCCAGCAGTTACGATAGTACCTACGAGCAGTACTTC. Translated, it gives CASSYDSTYEQYF.